This T cell receptor beta chain comes out of a study of T cells after yellow fever vaccination. Whole-study context: The SMART-Seq v4 Ultra Low Input method served to prepare the low-cell-number fractions. General study points: Reappearing after the booster were most of the clones from primary vaccination (around 96% CD4, 88% CD8).

This clonotype showed up just a few times. Its antigen is not known. TCR cDNA was made by 5'RACE template switching, adding a universal primer site and UMIs. TCRdb ran MiXCR on the 5' RACE reads and lists one entry per CDR3 protein. The profile shows 510,000 or so distinct CDR3 sequences, under 25% of them singletons. Here the sequenced sample was PBMCs, taken 15 days after the yellow fever booster vaccination. The clonotype was recovered from a man aged 30 to 45 who received the YFV17D yellow fever vaccine.

For the CDR3, the DNA is TGTGCCAGCAGCCGCAGGAGAACCGGGGAGCTGTTTTTT. Protein sequence: CASSRRRTGELFF. The V and J genes are TRBV7-8 and TRBJ2-2; D ambiguous. CDR3 length: 13 amino acids. Germline-derived CDR1 and CDR2 are SGHVS and FQNEAQ. V lost 5 bases, J lost 5 bases, and 9 bases lay in between.